Following are 18 T cell receptor beta chains from one sample sequenced in a study of T cells after yellow fever vaccination. TCRdb reprocessed the 5' RACE reads with MiXCR, giving one entry per CDR3 protein. In the table there are about 240,000 distinct CDR3 sequences, about 3.5% of which are singletons. Sequencing was performed on PBMCs, taken 15 days after the yellow fever booster vaccination. Receptor source: a man aged 18 to 29 who received the YFV17D yellow fever vaccine.

At least ten counts were recorded for this clonotype. The V and J genes are TRBV29-1 and TRBJ2-2; a possible D gene is TRBD1 (5 bases). Germline CDR1 SQVTM, CDR2 ANQGSEA. Trimming stripped 8 bases from V and 1 base from J, with 8 bases between. The CDR3 has 12 amino acids. For the CDR3, the DNA is TGCAGCATCAGGGTGAACACCGGGGAGCTGTTTTTT. Protein product: CSIRVNTGELFF.

This clonotype was observed at least ten times. The genes are TRBV6-2 or TRBV6-3 and TRBJ1-5, with a possible D match to TRBD1 (6 bases). Deletions cut 6 bases from V and 3 bases from J, with 15 bases between. Germline V gives CDR1 MNHEY, CDR2 SVGEGT. The CDR3 sequence is 15 residues long. This CDR3 is CASRAHRDNNQPQHF. Written as DNA, the CDR3 is TGTGCCAGCAGAGCTCACCGGGACAACAATCAGCCCCAGCATTTT.

This clonotype showed up many times. This sequence joins TRBV10-3 and TRBJ2-7, with a tentative D call TRBD2 (6 bases). The germline V gene encodes CDR1 ENHRY and CDR2 SYGVKD. The germline V and J ends were trimmed by 6 bases and 1 base, with 16 bases remaining between them. The CDR3 has 15 residues. For the CDR3, the DNA is TGTGCCATCAGCCGTCCGGGACGGGGGTCCTACGAGCAGTACTTC. Translating gives CAISRPGRGSYEQYF.

This clonotype appeared many times. This chain connects TRBV4-2 to TRBJ1-2, with 12 bases lining up with TRBD1. The CDR3 extends over 16 amino acids. Trimming cost V 3 bases and J 7 bases; bases outside gene matches: 9. Germline assignment: CDR1 LGHNA and CDR2 YNFKEQ. The CDR3 nucleotides read TGTGCCAGCAGCCACTCACCGGGACAGGGGGCGGGTGGCTACACCTTC. Protein: CASSHSPGQGAGGYTF.

The table lists this clonotype with many counts. V and J are TRBV5-1 and TRBJ1-1, with D unresolved. This CDR3 has 13 residues. The V gene lost 2 bases and the J gene lost 8 bases, with 13 bases spanning the gap. CDR1 SGHRS and CDR2 YFSETQ come from the germline V gene. As DNA, the CDR3 is TGCGCCAGCAGCTTAGCGCCACCCAGGGAAGCTTTCTTT. The encoded protein is CASSLAPPREAFF.

This clonotype was counted at least ten times. This chain links TRBV7-2 with TRBJ2-5; no definite D call. The CDR3 totals 14 residues. Germline values: CDR1 SGHTA, CDR2 FQGNSA. V gave up 3 bases and J gave up 2 bases, with 10 bases separating them. CDR3 nucleotide sequence: TGTGCCAGCAGCTTGATGGACGGACAAGAGACCCAGTACTTC. As protein: CASSLMDGQETQYF.

Many counts were recorded for this clonotype. The chain has TRBV11-2 and TRBJ2-2, with D possibly being TRBD2 (5 bases). CDR3 size: 14 residues. V was trimmed by 5 bases and J by 2 bases, leaving 9 bases between them. Germline CDR1 and CDR2: SGHAT and FQNNGV. As DNA, the CDR3 is TGTGCCAGCAGCCCGCGACTAAACACCGGGGAGCTGTTTTTT. Protein: CASSPRLNTGELFF.

This clonotype was detected many times. The rearrangement uses TRBV27 and TRBJ2-3, with 7 bases fitting TRBD2. Germline V CDR1 and CDR2: MNHEY, SMNVEV (reference sequence). The CDR3 has 11 residues. The V and J ends lost 6 bases and 10 bases, in that order; junction bases with no gene match: 4. The CDR3 DNA sequence: TGTGCCAGCAGCGGGACTACCTCGCAGTATTTT. Translating gives CASSGTTSQYF.

The V gene is TRBV5-5, the J gene TRBJ1-6; 9 nucleotides align to TRBD1. The CDR3 has 14 amino acids. CDR1 and CDR2 (germline): SGHKS, YYEKEE (reference sequence). V was pared by 3 bases and J by 9 bases, with 4 bases of the junction left unmatched. This CDR3 is CASSSGQGSSPLHF. The DNA for the CDR3 is TGTGCCAGCAGCTCGGGACAGGGATCTTCACCCCTCCACTTT. The full variable domain, completed using reference TRBV5-5 and TRBJ1-6, is DAGVTQSPTHLIKTRGQQVTLRCSPISGHKSVSWYQQVLGQGPQFIFQYYEKEERGRGNFPDRFSARQFPNYSSELNVNALLLGDSALYLCASSSGQGSSPLHFGNGTRLTVT.

This clonotype has a count of ten or more. The chain couples TRBV5-1 to TRBJ1-2; 7 bases are shared with TRBD1. Trimming took 5 bases from V and 0 from J; bases not matched to a gene: 4. Germline V gene sequence: CDR1 SGHRS, CDR2 YFSETQ. The CDR3 spans 14 residues. CDR3 sequence (DNA): TGCGCCAGCAGTGTAACAGGGGCTAACTATGGCTACACCTTC. It codes for CASSVTGANYGYTF.

This clonotype was observed many times. The chain links TRBV6-6 to TRBJ2-1; D not certain. From germline, CDR1 is MNHNY and CDR2 SVGAGI (reference sequence). V was shortened by 3 bases and J by 10 bases, with 22 bases between the two germline ends. The CDR3 totals 16 residues. The CDR3 nucleotides read TGTGCCAGCAGTTATTCGGGTGGTAGTCCCCGCGTAGAGCAGTTCTTC. This sequence encodes CASSYSGGSPRVEQFF.

This clonotype was seen ten or more times. The chain employs TRBV7-8 and TRBJ1-4, with D hard to call. V lost 4 bases, J lost 1 base, and 13 bases lay in between. The CDR3 consists of 16 residues. Germline-derived CDR1 and CDR2 are SGHVS and FQNEAQ. CDR3 amino acids: CASSSVRILTNEKLFF. The CDR3 bases are TGTGCCAGCAGCTCCGTTCGGATCTTAACTAATGAAAAACTGTTTTTT.

This clonotype has ten or more counts. V usage is TRBV5-1 and J usage is TRBJ2-3; D might be TRBD2 (7 bases). Germline V lookup: CDR1 SGHRS, CDR2 YFSETQ. With 4 bases removed from V and 12 bases from J, the gap between germline ends came to 18 bases. This CDR3 is built from 13 residues. As DNA, the CDR3 is TGCGCCAGCAGCCCTAGGGGGGGCAGACCTCAGTATTTT. Amino acids: CASSPRGGRPQYF.

This clonotype was detected a few times. The genes are TRBV2 and TRBJ1-1; 9 bases are shared with TRBD1. The CDR3 has 15 residues. With 6 bases clipped from V and 1 base from J, the junction kept 6 bases outside the gene matches. The germline CDR1 and CDR2 sequences are SNHLY and FYNNEI. The CDR3 region is CASRSGQGANTEAFF. Written as DNA, the CDR3 is TGTGCCAGCAGGTCGGGACAGGGTGCGAACACTGAAGCTTTCTTT.

Many counts were recorded for this clonotype. V and J are TRBV28 and TRBJ1-5; no definite D call. CDR1 MDHEN and CDR2 SYDVKM come from the germline V gene. Trimming took off 6 bases at V and 0 bases at J, with 18 bases between the two ends. CDR3 size: 17 residues. Here the CDR3 reads CASSSDTRDYSNQPQHF. CDR3 bases: TGTGCCAGCAGCTCCGACACACGCGACTATAGCAATCAGCCCCAGCATTTT.

The sample holds many counts of this clonotype. The chain employs TRBV5-5 and TRBJ1-1; no clear D. From germline, CDR1 is SGHKS and CDR2 YYEKEE (reference sequence). Trimming stripped 1 base from V and 6 bases from J, with 10 bases between. The CDR3 is 13 residues long. Written as DNA, the CDR3 is TGTGCCAGCAGCTTGACTCAAGGGTCTGAAGCTTTCTTT. Residues: CASSLTQGSEAFF.

At least ten counts were recorded for this clonotype. The J gene is TRBJ2-5, the V gene TRBV19; 11 positions match TRBD1. The CDR3 is made up of 16 amino acids. Germline values: CDR1 LNHDA, CDR2 SQIVND (reference sequence). The V gene end was trimmed by 5 bases and the J gene end by 5 bases; junction bases not matched to a gene: 10. CDR3 DNA: TGTGCCAGTAGTCAGGACAGGGGGCATTTAGGGGAGACCCAGTACTTC. Its translation: CASSQDRGHLGETQYF.

This clonotype was seen repeatedly, ten times or more. The CDR3 DNA reads as TGTGCCAGCAGCTTAGCCGGTATGAACACTGAAGCTTTCTTT. Amino acids: CASSLAGMNTEAFF. This chain uses TRBV7-8 with TRBJ1-1; D uncertain. The CDR3 is 14 amino acids. The germline V gene encodes CDR1 SGHVS and CDR2 FQNEAQ. Trimming removed 0 bases at V and 0 bases at J, with 5 bases between.